This T cell receptor beta chain comes out of a study of control samples from healthy donors and cancer patients. The CDR3 has 13 amino acids. V shed 5 bases and J shed 2 bases, with 10 bases lying between them. Per germline, CDR1 LNHDA and CDR2 SQIVND (reference sequence). TCRdb keeps only in-frame clones here, not all; method: immunoSEQ multiplex PCR. The table lists roughly 83,000 clones, around 82% of them singletons. This receptor was obtained from a woman aged 55-70 years in good health. The sample comprised blood. The gene calls are TRBV19 and TRBJ2-7; maybe TRBD2 (5 bases). CDR3 region: CASSGSGPYEQYF. The CDR3 DNA reads TGTGCCAGTAGTGGCAGCGGTCCCTACGAGCAGTACTTC.